This TCR beta chain was identified in a study of blood T cell repertoires in COVID-19. The wider study: COVID-19 samples from acute and convalescent phases originated in the United States, Italy and Spain.

Assay: immunoSEQ multiplex PCR; the TCRdb copy retains only in-frame clones and omits some. The table records approximately 210,000 clones, under 90% of them present only once. J was trimmed by 4 bases and V by 3 bases; bases with no gene match: 3. CDR3 length: 14 residues. The germline V gene encodes CDR1 LNHNV and CDR2 YYDKDF (reference sequence). The TCR comes from a woman in her forties or fifties with acute COVID-19. The rearrangement uses TRBV15 and TRBJ1-2; 9 bases are a match to TRBD1. Input material: PBMCs or T cells enriched from blood (not recorded which). The CDR3: CATSSTGGGYGYTF. CDR3 sequence (DNA): TGTGCCACCAGCAGTACAGGGGGCGGCTATGGCTACACCTTC. Based on the CDR3 plus reference TRBV15 and TRBJ1-2, the full variable domain is DAMVIQNPRYQVTQFGKPVTLSCSQTLNHNVMYWYQQKSSQAPKLLFHYYDKDFNNEADTPDNFQSRRPNTSFCFLDIRSPGLGDTAMYLCATSSTGGGYGYTFGSGTRLTVV.